These 13 T cell receptor beta chains were all obtained from the same sample, sequenced in a study of shared clonotypes between healthy human individuals. This table comes from immunoSEQ multiplex PCR, and its TCRdb copy is limited to in-frame clones, with some not included. The sample has fewer than 2.5 million clones, 80% to 95% seen once; the top ten hold approximately 0.36%. Sample: naive CD4+ T cells from PBMCs. Documented subset: CD45RA+ positively selected. These receptors originate from a man younger than 35 in good health. Some clones in this sample may be carry-over from other donors' samples.

A single count supports this clone. The same CDR3 is also encoded by other DNA sequences in this sample. The V call is TRBV18, the J call TRBJ1-3; a possible D gene is TRBD1 (6 bases). The CDR3 covers 15 residues. V was cut by 0 bases and J by 0 bases, with 6 bases left in between. CDR1 KGHSH and CDR2 LQKENI come from the germline V gene. The CDR3 reads CASSPPRGSGNTIYF. The CDR3 coding sequence is TGTGCCAGCTCACCACCCAGGGGCTCTGGAAACACCATATATTTT.

The rearrangement joins TRBV29-1 to TRBJ2-7; tentatively, D is TRBD2 (6 bases). CDR1 SQVTM and CDR2 ANQGSEA come from the germline V gene. Trimming took 4 bases from V and 13 from J, leaving 29 bases between them. The CDR3 has 15 residues. The chain's CDR3 is CSVARFVGGPFPTYF. The CDR3 nucleotides read TGCAGCGTTGCCCGCTTTGTGGGGGGACCCTTCCCCACATACTTC.

In its sample, this clone was seen once. The CDR3 here is CASSFRQGARASGSYEQYF. In DNA, the CDR3 is TGTGCCAGCAGTTTCCGACAGGGGGCGAGGGCTAGCGGGTCCTACGAGCAGTACTTC. The genes are TRBV27 and TRBJ2-7; 10 bases map to TRBD1. V gave up 3 bases and J gave up 1 base; unmatched junction bases: 15. Per germline, CDR1 MNHEY and CDR2 SMNVEV (reference sequence). This CDR3 region has 19 residues.

As regards this clone: Distinct nucleotide sequences in the sample also encode this CDR3. The chain carries TRBV5-1 and TRBJ2-2; 11 nucleotides match TRBD2. CDR3 length: 16 residues. Germline loops: CDR1 SGHRS, CDR2 YFSETQ. Germline trimming cut 4 bases from V and 4 bases from J; bases unmatched to any gene: 6. CDR3 sequence (DNA): TGCGCCAGCAGCCCGCCCGGACTAGCGGGCACCGGGGAGCTGTTTTTT. It encodes CASSPPGLAGTGELFF.

In regard to this clone: Additional DNA sequences in this sample encode the identical CDR3. The chain joins TRBV15 to TRBJ1-5; no clear D. Germline V CDR1 and CDR2: LNHNV, YYDKDF (reference sequence). This CDR3 comprises 14 residues. Trimming shortened V by 0 bases and J by 4 bases, and 7 bases separated the two germline ends. CDR3 residues: CATSRDVGNQPQHF. The DNA for the CDR3 is TGTGCCACCAGCAGAGATGTGGGGAATCAGCCCCAGCATTTT.

This sequence joins TRBV2 and TRBJ2-7, with 9 bases aligning to TRBD2. The CDR3 extends over 11 amino acids. J gave up 8 bases and V 8 bases, and 4 bases lay outside the gene matches. The germline CDR1 and CDR2 sequences are SNHLY and FYNNEI. The CDR3 sequence is CASGLAGKQYF. In DNA form, the CDR3 reads TGTGCCAGCGGGCTAGCGGGAAAGCAGTACTTC.

The chain has TRBV15 and TRBJ1-1; D gene uncertain. Germline V CDR1 and CDR2: LNHNV, YYDKDF (reference sequence). CDR3 length: 15 residues. Trimming took 0 bases from V and 0 from J, leaving 8 bases between them. Written as DNA, the CDR3 is TGTGCCACCAGCAGAGAGAGGACGGTGAACACTGAAGCTTTCTTT. Protein: CATSRERTVNTEAFF.

This rearrangement joins TRBV11-3 to TRBJ2-2; TRBD1 aligns across 8 bases. The CDR3 extends over 16 amino acids. The junction had 4 bases not matched to a gene; V was cut back by 2 bases and J by 2 bases. The germline gives CDR1 SGHNT, CDR2 YENEEA. The chain's CDR3 is CASSLPGTGNTGELFF. As DNA, the CDR3 is TGTGCCAGCAGCTTACCTGGGACAGGAAACACCGGGGAGCTGTTTTTT.

The chain is built from TRBV6-5 and TRBJ2-2; 12 nucleotides align to TRBD2. V lost 5 bases and J lost 7; bases outside the gene matches: 5. The CDR3 has 15 amino acids. The germline CDR1 and CDR2 sequences are MNHEY and SVGAGI. In nucleotides, the CDR3 is TGTGCCAGCAGTAGGACTAGCGGGACGGGCGGGGAGCTGTTTTTT. Amino acids: CASSRTSGTGGELFF.

The J gene is TRBJ2-5, the V gene TRBV5-8, with D possibly being TRBD2 (5 bases). Trimming shortened V by 3 bases and J by 5 bases, and 23 bases separated the two germline ends. CDR1 SGHTS and CDR2 YDEGEE come from the germline V gene. This CDR3 contains 17 residues. The chain's CDR3 is CASSSRLGFAAVETQYF. CDR3 DNA: TGTGCCAGCAGCTCCCGACTTGGATTTGCAGCGGTGGAGACCCAGTACTTC.

V and J are TRBV10-3 and TRBJ2-7; 10 bases agree with TRBD1. The germline gives CDR1 ENHRY, CDR2 SYGVKD. After removal of 11 bases from V and 1 base from J, the junction contained 17 bases not matched to a gene. The CDR3 has 17 amino acids. CDR3 coding DNA: TGTGCCGCCAGAACCCCTGACGGACAGGGGGGTTCCTACGAGCAGTACTTC. As protein: CAARTPDGQGGSYEQYF.

This clone was seen a single time. J is TRBJ2-6 and V is TRBV29-1; 10 nucleotides align to TRBD1. The CDR3 covers 16 residues. V dropped 8 bases and J dropped 1; count of bases not matched to a gene: 8. Looked up from germline, CDR1 is SQVTM and CDR2 is ANQGSEA. The CDR3 sequence is CSSWDRGSSGANVLTF. As DNA, the CDR3 is TGCAGCTCCTGGGACAGGGGATCATCTGGGGCCAACGTCCTGACTTTC.

The chain uses TRBV10-2 and TRBJ2-7; weak D call: TRBD1 (6 bases). The CDR3 length is 14 residues. The germline V gene has CDR1 WSHSY and CDR2 SAAADI. V dropped 2 bases and J dropped 5 bases, with 13 bases sitting between them. The CDR3 region has the DNA TGCGCCAGCAGTGAGCGTCAGGGGAGAGACGAGCAGTACTTC. Its protein product is CASSERQGRDEQYF.